This T cell receptor (beta chain) was sequenced in a study of a mutant IDH1 vaccine in newly diagnosed glioma. Time point of the sample: week 23, last vaccination. Every vaccine dose comprised 300 ug of mutant IDH1 20-mer peptide plus topical imiquimod. The germline V gene has CDR1 LNHDA and CDR2 SQIVND (reference sequence). The CDR3 runs 16 residues. Trimming took 5 bases from V and 2 from J; bases not matched to a gene: 9. Profiled with immunoSEQ multiplex PCR; TCRdb holds only in-frame clones, not every one. The sample lists 60,000 to 85,000 clones, approximately 89% occurring once. With respect to this clone: Its antigen remains unknown.

The V call is TRBV19, the J call TRBJ2-1; 7 bases align to TRBD2. The TCR originated in a woman aged 50 to 60 with glioma. Sequencing was performed on PBMCs, taken from a glioma patient whose treatment included an IDH1 peptide vaccine. As DNA, the CDR3 is TGTGCCAGTAGTGCCCACTCTAGCGGAACCTACAATGAGCAGTTCTTC. It specifies CASSAHSSGTYNEQFF. Using reference TRBV19 and TRBJ2-1 for the parts outside the CDR3, the full variable domain is DGGITQSPKYLFRKEGQNVTLSCEQNLNHDAMYWYRQDPGQGLRLIYYSQIVNDFQKGDIAEGYSVSREKKESFPLTVTSAQKNPTAFYLCASSAHSSGTYNEQFFGPGTRLTVL.